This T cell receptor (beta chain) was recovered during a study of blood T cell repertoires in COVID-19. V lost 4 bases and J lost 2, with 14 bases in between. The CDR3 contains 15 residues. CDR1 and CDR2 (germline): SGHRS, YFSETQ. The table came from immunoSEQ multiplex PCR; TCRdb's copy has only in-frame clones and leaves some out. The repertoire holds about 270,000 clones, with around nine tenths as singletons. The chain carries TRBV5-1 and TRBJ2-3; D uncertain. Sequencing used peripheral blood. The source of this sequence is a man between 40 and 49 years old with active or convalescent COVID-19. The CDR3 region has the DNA TGCGCCAGCAGCCCCCCCCGCGCCAACACAGATACGCAGTATTTT. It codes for CASSPPRANTDTQYF. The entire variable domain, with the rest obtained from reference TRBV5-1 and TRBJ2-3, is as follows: KAGVTQTPRYLIKTRGQQVTLSCSPISGHRSVSWYQQTPGQGLQFLFEYFSETQRNKGNFPGRFSGRQFSNSRSEMNVSTLELGDSALYLCASSPPRANTDTQYFGPGTRLTVL.